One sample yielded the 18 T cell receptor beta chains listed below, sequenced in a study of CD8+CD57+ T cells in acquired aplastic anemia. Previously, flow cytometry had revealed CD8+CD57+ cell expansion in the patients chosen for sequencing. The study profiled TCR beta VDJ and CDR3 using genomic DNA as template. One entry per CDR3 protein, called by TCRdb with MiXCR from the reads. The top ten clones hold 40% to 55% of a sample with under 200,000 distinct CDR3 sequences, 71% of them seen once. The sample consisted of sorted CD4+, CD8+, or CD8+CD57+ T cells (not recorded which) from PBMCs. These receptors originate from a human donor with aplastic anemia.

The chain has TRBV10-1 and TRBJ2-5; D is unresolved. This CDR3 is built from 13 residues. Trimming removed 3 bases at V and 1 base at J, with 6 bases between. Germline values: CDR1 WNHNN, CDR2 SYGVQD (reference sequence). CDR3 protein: CASSETAQETQYF. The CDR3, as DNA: TGCGCCAGCAGTGAAACGGCCCAAGAGACCCAGTACTTC.

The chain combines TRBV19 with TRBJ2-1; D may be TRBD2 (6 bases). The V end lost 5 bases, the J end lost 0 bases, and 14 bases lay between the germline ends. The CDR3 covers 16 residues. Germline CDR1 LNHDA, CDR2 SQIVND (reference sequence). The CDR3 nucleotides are TGTGCCAGTAGTCATCCCGGGGGTAGCTCCTACAATGAGCAGTTCTTC. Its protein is CASSHPGGSSYNEQFF.

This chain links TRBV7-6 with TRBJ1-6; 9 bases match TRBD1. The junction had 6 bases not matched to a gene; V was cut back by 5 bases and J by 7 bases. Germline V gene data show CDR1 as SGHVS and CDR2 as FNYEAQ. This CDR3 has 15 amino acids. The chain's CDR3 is CASSPGDRVNSPLHF. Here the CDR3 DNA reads TGTGCCAGCAGCCCGGGGGACAGGGTAAATTCACCCCTCCACTTT.

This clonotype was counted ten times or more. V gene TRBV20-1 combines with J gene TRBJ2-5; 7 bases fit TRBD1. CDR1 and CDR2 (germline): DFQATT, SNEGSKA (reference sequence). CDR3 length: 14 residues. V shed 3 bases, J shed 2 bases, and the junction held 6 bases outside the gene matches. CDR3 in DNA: TGCAGTGCTAGGACGGGACAGTCTCAAGAGACCCAGTACTTC. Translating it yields CSARTGQSQETQYF.

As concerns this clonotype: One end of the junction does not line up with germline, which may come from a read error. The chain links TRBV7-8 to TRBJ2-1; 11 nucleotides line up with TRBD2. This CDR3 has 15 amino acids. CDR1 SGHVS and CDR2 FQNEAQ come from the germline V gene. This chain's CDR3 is CAGSEGLADYNEQFF. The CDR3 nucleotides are TGTGCCGGCAGCGAGGGACTAGCGGACTACAATGAGCAGTTCTTC.

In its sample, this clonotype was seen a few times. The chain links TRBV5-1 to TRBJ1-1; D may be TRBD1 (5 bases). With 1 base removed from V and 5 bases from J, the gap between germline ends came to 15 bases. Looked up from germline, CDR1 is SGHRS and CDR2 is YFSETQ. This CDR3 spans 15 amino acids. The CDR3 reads CASSLFGQGGTEAFF. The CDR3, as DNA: TGCGCCAGCAGCTTGTTTGGGCAGGGAGGAACTGAAGCTTTCTTT.

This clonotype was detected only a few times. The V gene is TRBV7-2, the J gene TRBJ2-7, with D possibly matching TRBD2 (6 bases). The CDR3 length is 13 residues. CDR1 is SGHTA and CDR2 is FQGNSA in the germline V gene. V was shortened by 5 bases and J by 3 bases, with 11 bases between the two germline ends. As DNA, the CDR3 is TGTGCCAGCAGCGGGGACTTTTTCTACGAGCAGTACTTC. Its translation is CASSGDFFYEQYF.

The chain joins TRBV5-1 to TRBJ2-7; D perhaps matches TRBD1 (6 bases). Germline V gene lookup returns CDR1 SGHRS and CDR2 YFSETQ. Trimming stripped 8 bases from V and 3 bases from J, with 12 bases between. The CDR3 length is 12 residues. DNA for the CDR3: TGCGCCAGTCGGACAGCTAACTACGAGCAGTACTTC. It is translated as CASRTANYEQYF.

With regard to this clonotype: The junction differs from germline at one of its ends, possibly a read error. This CDR3 reads CASSPGGLAGRETQYF. The CDR3 DNA is TGCGCCAGCAGTCCGGGGGGCCTAGCGGGGAGAGAGACCCAGTACTTC. V gene TRBV7-2 combines with J gene TRBJ2-5; 9 bases agree with TRBD2. The length of the CDR3 is 16 residues. Germline values: CDR1 SGHTA, CDR2 FQGNSA.

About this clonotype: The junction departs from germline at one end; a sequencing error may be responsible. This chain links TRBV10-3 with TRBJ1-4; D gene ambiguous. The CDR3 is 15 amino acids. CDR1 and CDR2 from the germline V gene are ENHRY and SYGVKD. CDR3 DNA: TGTGCCATCAGTGACGGGCCGGCTAAAAATGAAAAACTGTTATTT. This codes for CAISDGPAKNEKLLF.

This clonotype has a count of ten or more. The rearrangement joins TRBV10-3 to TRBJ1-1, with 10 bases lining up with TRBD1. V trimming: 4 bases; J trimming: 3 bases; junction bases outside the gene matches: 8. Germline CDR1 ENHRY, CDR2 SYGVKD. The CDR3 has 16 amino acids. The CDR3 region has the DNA TGTGCCATCAGTGGTTTGAGAGGGACAGGGGACACTGAAGCTTTCTTT. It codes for CAISGLRGTGDTEAFF.

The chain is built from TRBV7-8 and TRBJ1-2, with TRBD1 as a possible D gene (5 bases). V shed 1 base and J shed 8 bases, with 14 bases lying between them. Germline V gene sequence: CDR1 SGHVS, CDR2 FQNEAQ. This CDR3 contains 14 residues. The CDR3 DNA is TGTGCCAGCAGCTTAGGCAGGGTGGGATCGGGCTACACCTTC. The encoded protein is CASSLGRVGSGYTF.

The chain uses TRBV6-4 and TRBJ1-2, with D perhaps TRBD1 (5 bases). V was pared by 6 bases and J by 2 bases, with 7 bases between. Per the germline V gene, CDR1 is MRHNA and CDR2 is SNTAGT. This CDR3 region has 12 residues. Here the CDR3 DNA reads TGTGCCAGCAGCGCAGGGAACTATGGCTACACCTTC. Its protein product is CASSAGNYGYTF.

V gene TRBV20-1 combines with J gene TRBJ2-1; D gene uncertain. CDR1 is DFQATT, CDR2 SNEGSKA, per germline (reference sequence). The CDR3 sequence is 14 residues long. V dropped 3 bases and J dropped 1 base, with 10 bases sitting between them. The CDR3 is CSASAPSSYNEQFF. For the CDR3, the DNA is TGCAGTGCTAGTGCACCCTCTTCCTACAATGAGCAGTTCTTC.

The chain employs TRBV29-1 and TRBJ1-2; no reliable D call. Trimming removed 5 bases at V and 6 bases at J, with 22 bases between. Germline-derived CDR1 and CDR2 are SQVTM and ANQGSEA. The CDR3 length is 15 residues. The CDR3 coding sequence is TGCAGCGTTCCTCCGTCTACGGAGCTTCCAAATGGCTACACCTTC. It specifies CSVPPSTELPNGYTF. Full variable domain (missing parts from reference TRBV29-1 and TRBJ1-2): SAVISQKPSRDICQRGTSLTIQCQVDSQVTMMFWYRQQPGQSLTLIATANQGSEATYESGFVIDKFPISRPNLTFSTLTVSNMSPEDSSIYLCSVPPSTELPNGYTFGSGTRLTVV.

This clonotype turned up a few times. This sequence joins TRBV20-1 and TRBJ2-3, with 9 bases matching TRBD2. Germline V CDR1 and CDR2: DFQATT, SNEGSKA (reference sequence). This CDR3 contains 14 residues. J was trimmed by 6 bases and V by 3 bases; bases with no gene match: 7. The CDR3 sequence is CSARVAGGPDTQYF. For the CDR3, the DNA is TGCAGTGCTAGGGTTGCGGGAGGGCCGGATACGCAGTATTTT.

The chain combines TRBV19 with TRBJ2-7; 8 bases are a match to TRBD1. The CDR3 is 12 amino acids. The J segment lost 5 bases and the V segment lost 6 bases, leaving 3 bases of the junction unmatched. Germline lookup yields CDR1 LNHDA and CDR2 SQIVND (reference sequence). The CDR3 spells CASRDRANEQYF. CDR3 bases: TGTGCCAGTAGGGACAGGGCCAACGAGCAGTACTTC. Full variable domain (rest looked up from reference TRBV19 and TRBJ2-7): DGGITQSPKYLFRKEGQNVTLSCEQNLNHDAMYWYRQDPGQGLRLIYYSQIVNDFQKGDIAEGYSVSREKKESFPLTVTSAQKNPTAFYLCASRDRANEQYFGPGTRLTVT.

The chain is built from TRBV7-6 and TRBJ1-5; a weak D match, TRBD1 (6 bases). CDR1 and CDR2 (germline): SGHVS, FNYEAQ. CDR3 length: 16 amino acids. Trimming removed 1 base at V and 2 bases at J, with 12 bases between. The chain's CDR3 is CASSLEGRGGNQPQHF. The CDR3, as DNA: TGTGCCAGCAGCTTAGAGGGCAGGGGCGGCAATCAGCCCCAGCATTTT.